This entry lists 32 T cell receptor beta chains sequenced from one sample in a study of blood T cell repertoires in COVID-19. The repertoire was sequenced with immunoSEQ multiplex PCR; TCRdb's copy has only in-frame clones and lacks some. The sample holds about 49,000 clones, more than 85% seen once. The material sequenced was peripheral blood. All receptors come from a man between 60 and 75 years old with COVID-19, enrolled during active disease.

V is TRBV11-2 and J is TRBJ2-3; a weak D match, TRBD1 (5 bases). The ends were cut back, 4 bases at V and 0 bases at J, with 17 bases in the middle. Per the germline V gene, CDR1 is SGHAT and CDR2 is FQNNGV. The CDR3 runs 17 residues. DNA for the CDR3: TGTGCCAGCAGCTCCCGCCACTCAGGGCTTAGCACAGATACGCAGTATTTT. Its translation: CASSSRHSGLSTDTQYF.

The rearrangement uses TRBV7-2 and TRBJ2-2, with 8 bases fitting TRBD1. After removal of 4 bases from V and 4 bases from J, the junction contained 11 bases not matched to a gene. The germline V gene encodes CDR1 SGHTA and CDR2 FQGNSA. This CDR3 has 17 residues. Written as DNA, the CDR3 is TGTGCCAGCAGCTACGGACAGGGTATCATCGGCACCGGGGAGCTGTTTTTT. Its translation is CASSYGQGIIGTGELFF.

This clone has only a few counts. V and J are TRBV4-1 and TRBJ1-2; maybe TRBD1 (5 bases). Trimming pared 7 bases from V and 2 bases from J, leaving 14 bases between. This CDR3 is built from 14 residues. Germline assignment: CDR1 MGHRA and CDR2 YSYEKL. The CDR3 coding sequence is TGCGCCAGCAACCGGGGACTGTTAAACTATGGCTACACCTTC. Protein product: CASNRGLLNYGYTF.

The gene calls are TRBV29-1 and TRBJ1-4; no definite D call. In germline, CDR1 is SQVTM, CDR2 ANQGSEA. The CDR3 is made up of 14 amino acids. V was cut by 4 bases and J by 0 bases, with 9 bases left in between. In nucleotides, the CDR3 is TGCAGCGTTGCGGAGCCTGCAACTAATGAAAAACTGTTTTTT. It yields the protein CSVAEPATNEKLFF.

V usage is TRBV27 and J usage is TRBJ2-3; 10 bases line up with TRBD1. The V gene end was trimmed by 3 bases and the J gene end by 4 bases; junction bases not matched to a gene: 1. The CDR3 length is 14 residues. Germline CDR1 and CDR2: MNHEY and SMNVEV (reference sequence). Here the CDR3 reads CASSLGTGADTQYF. CDR3 coding DNA: TGTGCCAGCAGTTTGGGGACAGGGGCAGATACGCAGTATTTT.

This clone has a single count. This rearrangement joins TRBV19 to TRBJ2-6, with D possibly matching TRBD1 (5 bases). CDR1 and CDR2 (germline): LNHDA, SQIVND (reference sequence). The germline V and J ends were trimmed by 4 bases and 4 bases, with 14 bases remaining between them. The CDR3 runs 16 residues. In nucleotides, the CDR3 is TGTGCCAGTAGTACCCTAGGGGTGGCCGGGGCCAACGTCCTGACTTTC. Translated, it gives CASSTLGVAGANVLTF.

The V and J genes are TRBV9 and TRBJ1-5, with D possibly TRBD1 on 5 matching bases. This CDR3 comprises 15 residues. CDR1 and CDR2 from the germline V gene are SGDLS and YYNGEE. V was clipped by 3 bases and J by 0 bases, with 10 bases between them. The CDR3 region is CASSAGQYSNQPQHF. The CDR3 nucleotides are TGTGCCAGCAGCGCCGGACAATATAGCAATCAGCCCCAGCATTTT.

V and J are TRBV19 and TRBJ2-2, with D maybe TRBD1 (6 bases). The CDR3 runs 15 residues. The V gene's germline CDR1 is LNHDA and CDR2 SQIVND (reference sequence). The germline V and J ends were trimmed by 9 bases and 5 bases, with 19 bases remaining between them. CDR3 protein: CASCFQTGRTGELFF. The DNA of the CDR3 is TGTGCCAGCTGTTTCCAAACAGGGCGGACCGGGGAGCTGTTTTTT. Drawing the rest from reference TRBV19 and TRBJ2-2, the complete variable domain is DGGITQSPKYLFRKEGQNVTLSCEQNLNHDAMYWYRQDPGQGLRLIYYSQIVNDFQKGDIAEGYSVSREKKESFPLTVTSAQKNPTAFYLCASCFQTGRTGELFFGEGSRLTVL.

The J gene is TRBJ2-1, the V gene TRBV5-8; D perhaps matches TRBD1 (5 bases). V lost 0 bases to trimming and J lost 7 bases, with 14 bases between them. Germline loops: CDR1 SGHTS, CDR2 YDEGEE. CDR3 size: 15 residues. The CDR3 spells CASSLGQGYVNEQFF. The CDR3 bases are TGTGCCAGCAGCTTGGGTCAGGGTTATGTGAATGAGCAGTTCTTC.

This clone was found once. The CDR3 protein is CASSNRGSSNQPQHF. In DNA, the CDR3 is TGTGCCAGCAGTAACAGGGGCTCTAGCAATCAGCCCCAGCATTTT. V gene TRBV28 combines with J gene TRBJ1-5, with 7 bases that match TRBD1. The CDR3 runs to 15 residues. CDR1 MDHEN and CDR2 SYDVKM come from the germline V gene. Losses at the gene ends were 5 bases for V and 0 bases for J; bases not matched to a gene: 4.

The CDR3 coding sequence is TGTGCCATCAGTGACCCGGGACTAGCGCAAAGCACAGATACGCAGTATTTT. Amino acids: CAISDPGLAQSTDTQYF. The chain uses TRBV10-3 and TRBJ2-3; 10 nucleotides match TRBD2. Germline-derived CDR1 and CDR2 are ENHRY and SYGVKD. The CDR3 runs 17 residues. The V and J ends lost 3 bases and 0 bases, in that order; junction bases with no gene match: 6.

The chain recombines TRBV19 with TRBJ1-1; possible D gene TRBD1, 5 bases. CDR1 is LNHDA and CDR2 is SQIVND in the germline V gene (reference sequence). V lost 6 bases and J lost 4, with 18 bases in between. The CDR3 sequence is 15 residues long. CDR3: CASRTEGRASTEAFF. The CDR3, as DNA: TGTGCCAGTAGAACGGAGGGACGGGCAAGCACTGAAGCTTTCTTT.

This clone was counted a single time. The chain recombines TRBV30 with TRBJ2-7; D is perhaps TRBD1 (5 bases). Germline V gives CDR1 GTSNPN, CDR2 SVGIG (reference sequence). Trimming took off 0 bases at V and 2 bases at J, with 17 bases between the two ends. The CDR3 is 16 residues long. The CDR3: CAWSVRQRGRAYEQYF. In DNA, the CDR3 is TGTGCCTGGAGTGTTCGTCAAAGGGGCAGGGCCTACGAGCAGTACTTC.

CDR3 DNA sequence: TGTGCCAGCAGTACGGACAGGGGGACACAAGAGACCCAGTACTTC. Translated: CASSTDRGTQETQYF. V gene TRBV6-5 combines with J gene TRBJ2-5; 10 bases match TRBD1. After removal of 5 bases from V and 2 bases from J, the junction contained 5 bases not matched to a gene. The CDR3 is made up of 15 amino acids. Germline assignment: CDR1 MNHEY and CDR2 SVGAGI.

The V call is TRBV6-1, the J call TRBJ2-2; 7 nucleotides agree with TRBD2. J lost 2 bases, V lost 3 bases, and 3 bases had no gene match. This CDR3 is built from 15 residues. Germline CDR1 reads MNHNS; CDR2 reads SASEGT. CDR3 in amino acids: CASSDGRVNTGELFF. The CDR3 DNA reads as TGTGCCAGCAGTGATGGGAGGGTTAACACCGGGGAGCTGTTTTTT.

The gene calls are TRBV12-3 or TRBV12-4 and TRBJ1-2; TRBD1 agrees at 7 bases. This CDR3 region has 13 residues. V dropped 5 bases and J dropped 1; count of bases not matched to a gene: 1. The CDR3 DNA is TGTGCCAGCAGTGGGACAGATAACTATGGCTACACCTTC. It yields the protein CASSGTDNYGYTF.

This rearrangement joins TRBV9 to TRBJ2-1; a possible D gene is TRBD2 (6 bases). Germline V lookup: CDR1 SGDLS, CDR2 YYNGEE. Deletions cut 4 bases from V and 6 bases from J, with 17 bases between. The CDR3 has 15 residues. CDR3 nucleotides: TGTGCCAGCAGCCCCCGAGGAGGGAGCGGCAATGAGCAGTTCTTC. Protein sequence: CASSPRGGSGNEQFF.

This chain connects TRBV18 to TRBJ1-2; D remains unclear. The CDR3 consists of 15 residues. The germline gives CDR1 KGHSH, CDR2 LQKENI. The V end was cut by 0 bases, the J end by 0 bases, with 8 bases between. CDR3 coding DNA: TGTGCCAGCTCACCACCGGGCATCGCTAACTATGGCTACACCTTC. Translating it yields CASSPPGIANYGYTF.

The CDR3 nucleotides are TGTGCCAGCTCACAAGGGACAGGGGAAGAGCAGTACTTC. Protein product: CASSQGTGEEQYF. The chain joins TRBV18 to TRBJ2-7, with 10 bases lining up with TRBD1. Germline V lookup: CDR1 KGHSH, CDR2 LQKENI. This CDR3 region has 13 residues. After removal of 4 bases from V and 7 bases from J, the junction contained 4 bases not matched to a gene.

The genes are TRBV9 and TRBJ2-1; TRBD2 matches at 10 bases. Per the germline V gene, CDR1 is SGDLS and CDR2 is YYNGEE. The CDR3 is 15 amino acids. Losses at the gene ends were 3 bases for V and 5 bases for J; bases not matched to a gene: 5. The CDR3 sequence: CASSGFSGGNNEQFF. DNA of the CDR3: TGTGCCAGCAGCGGGTTTAGCGGGGGGAACAATGAGCAGTTCTTC.

The V call is TRBV6-5, the J call TRBJ1-2; D gene unclear. Germline CDR1 reads MNHEY; CDR2 reads SVGAGI. V was pared by 0 bases and J by 4 bases, with 9 bases between. This CDR3 has 14 amino acids. The CDR3 DNA reads TGTGCCAGCAGTTACTCGGGCGGGATCTATGGCTACACCTTC. Its translation is CASSYSGGIYGYTF.

This chain connects TRBV19 to TRBJ2-5; 10 nucleotides agree with TRBD1. The junction had 4 bases not matched to a gene; V was cut back by 5 bases and J by 1 base. Germline V lookup: CDR1 LNHDA, CDR2 SQIVND (reference sequence). The CDR3 length is 15 residues. The CDR3 sequence is CASSSRTGGQETQYF. The CDR3, as DNA: TGTGCCAGTAGTTCCCGGACAGGGGGCCAAGAGACCCAGTACTTC.

This chain connects TRBV2 to TRBJ2-2, with TRBD2 matching over 10 bases. Looked up from germline, CDR1 is SNHLY and CDR2 is FYNNEI. The J segment lost 3 bases and the V segment lost 4 bases, leaving 2 bases of the junction unmatched. The CDR3 loop spans 15 amino acids. Here the CDR3 reads CASSVGLADTGELFF. The CDR3 bases are TGTGCCAGCAGTGTTGGACTAGCGGACACCGGGGAGCTGTTTTTT.

The V and J genes are TRBV12-3 or TRBV12-4 and TRBJ2-7; 7 bases are a match to TRBD1. The CDR3 length is 12 residues. J lost 10 bases, V lost 6 bases, and 9 bases had no gene match. The CDR3 loop reads CASSLDRQAQYF. The CDR3 bases are TGTGCCAGCAGCCTGGACAGGCAGGCCCAGTACTTC.

About this clone: A read error may account for a junction end that differs from germline. This sequence joins TRBV7-7 and TRBJ2-7; 9 bases match TRBD1. The germline gives CDR1 SSHAT, CDR2 FNYEAQ (reference sequence). This CDR3 region has 15 residues. In nucleotides, the CDR3 is TGTGCTAGCAGCCTCCGGGACAGGGCCTTCCTTTGGCAGTACTTC. It translates to CASSLRDRAFLWQYF.

The genes are TRBV24-1 and TRBJ2-7; no firm D call. This CDR3 is built from 13 residues. Germline-derived CDR1 and CDR2 are KGHDR and SFDVKD. The V end lost 3 bases, the J end lost 6 bases, and 11 bases lay between the germline ends. The CDR3 DNA reads as TGTGCCACCAGTGATACAGTTATGGGCGAGCAGTACTTC. Translated, it gives CATSDTVMGEQYF.

This chain connects TRBV6-5 to TRBJ2-2, with a possible D match to TRBD1 (7 bases). The CDR3 is made up of 15 amino acids. The V end was cut by 4 bases, the J end by 4 bases, with 13 bases between. Germline V CDR1 and CDR2: MNHEY, SVGAGI. The CDR3 region is CASSSQGGFTGELFF. The CDR3 nucleotides read TGTGCCAGCAGTTCCCAGGGGGGTTTCACCGGGGAGCTGTTTTTT.

The rearrangement links TRBV18 to TRBJ1-2; no definite D call. The CDR3 contains 14 residues. The V end was cut by 3 bases, the J end by 2 bases, with 10 bases between. Per germline, CDR1 KGHSH and CDR2 LQKENI. The CDR3 is CASSPSTANYGYTF. Here the CDR3 DNA reads TGTGCCAGCTCACCCTCTACAGCCAACTATGGCTACACCTTC.

The chain couples TRBV19 to TRBJ1-6; 10 bases are a match to TRBD1. Germline V lookup: CDR1 LNHDA, CDR2 SQIVND (reference sequence). V lost 4 bases and J lost 10; bases outside the gene matches: 10. This CDR3 has 16 residues. The DNA of the CDR3 is TGTGCCAGTAGTAGAAGGGGACAGGGGACAGGATCACCCCTCCACTTT. Residues: CASSRRGQGTGSPLHF.

The J gene is TRBJ2-3, the V gene TRBV4-1; 9 bases agree with TRBD2. Germline trimming cut 1 base from V and 2 bases from J; bases unmatched to any gene: 13. Germline V gene lookup returns CDR1 MGHRA and CDR2 YSYEKL. The CDR3 totals 19 residues. The CDR3 nucleotides read TGCGCCAGCAGCCAAGCGGCCCCCCGCGGGGGGGCCAACACAGATACGCAGTATTTT. It translates to CASSQAAPRGGANTDTQYF.

This chain joins TRBV6-1 and TRBJ1-2; TRBD1 agrees at 8 bases. Germline lookup yields CDR1 MNHNS and CDR2 SASEGT. The CDR3 extends over 15 amino acids. V lost 0 bases, J lost 5 bases, and 5 bases stayed unmatched. DNA of the CDR3: TGTGCCAGCAGTGAAGCCATCACAGGGGGTTATGGCTACACCTTC. This encodes CASSEAITGGYGYTF.

V gene TRBV19 combines with J gene TRBJ2-7; TRBD1 matches at 7 bases. V trimming: 3 bases; J trimming: 3 bases; junction bases outside the gene matches: 2. The CDR3 extends over 13 amino acids. Per germline, CDR1 LNHDA and CDR2 SQIVND (reference sequence). For the CDR3, the DNA is TGTGCCAGTAGTATGGGACAGAACTACGAGCAGTACTTC. It is translated as CASSMGQNYEQYF.